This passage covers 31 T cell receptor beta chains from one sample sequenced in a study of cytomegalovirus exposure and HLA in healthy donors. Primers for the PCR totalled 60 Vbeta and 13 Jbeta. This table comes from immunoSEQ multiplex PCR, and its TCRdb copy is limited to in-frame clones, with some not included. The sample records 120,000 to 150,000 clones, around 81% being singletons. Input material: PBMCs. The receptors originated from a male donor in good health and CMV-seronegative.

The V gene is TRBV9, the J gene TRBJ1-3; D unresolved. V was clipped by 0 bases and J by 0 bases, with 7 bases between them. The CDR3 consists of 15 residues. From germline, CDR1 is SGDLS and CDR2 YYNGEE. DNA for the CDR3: TGTGCCAGCAGCGTAGGAACAGACTCTGGAAACACCATATATTTT. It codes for CASSVGTDSGNTIYF.

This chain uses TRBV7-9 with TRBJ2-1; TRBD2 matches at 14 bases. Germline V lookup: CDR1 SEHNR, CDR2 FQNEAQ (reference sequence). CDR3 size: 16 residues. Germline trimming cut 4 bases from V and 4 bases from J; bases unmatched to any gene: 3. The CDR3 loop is CASSSTSGRVYNEQFF. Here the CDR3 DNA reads TGTGCCAGCAGCTCGACTAGCGGGAGGGTATACAATGAGCAGTTCTTC.

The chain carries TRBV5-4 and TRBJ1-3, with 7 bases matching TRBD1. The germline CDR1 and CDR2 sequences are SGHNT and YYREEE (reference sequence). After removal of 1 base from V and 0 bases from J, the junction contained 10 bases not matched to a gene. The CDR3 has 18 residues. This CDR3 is CASSLLSGRGISGNTIYF. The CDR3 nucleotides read TGTGCCAGCAGCTTGTTATCCGGCAGGGGGATCTCTGGAAACACCATATATTTT.

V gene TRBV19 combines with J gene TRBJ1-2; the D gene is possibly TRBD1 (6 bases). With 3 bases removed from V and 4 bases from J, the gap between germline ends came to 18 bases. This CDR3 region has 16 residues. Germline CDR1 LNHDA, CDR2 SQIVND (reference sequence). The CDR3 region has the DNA TGTGCCAGTAGTATTGGGGGCCAGGGTGTCCTCTATGGCTACACCTTC. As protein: CASSIGGQGVLYGYTF.

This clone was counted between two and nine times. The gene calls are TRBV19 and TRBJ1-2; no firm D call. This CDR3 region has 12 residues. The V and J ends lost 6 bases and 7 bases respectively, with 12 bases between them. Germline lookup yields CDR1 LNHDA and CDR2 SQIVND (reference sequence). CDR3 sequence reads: CASSTRPRGYTF. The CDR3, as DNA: TGTGCCAGTAGCACCAGGCCGCGTGGCTACACCTTC.

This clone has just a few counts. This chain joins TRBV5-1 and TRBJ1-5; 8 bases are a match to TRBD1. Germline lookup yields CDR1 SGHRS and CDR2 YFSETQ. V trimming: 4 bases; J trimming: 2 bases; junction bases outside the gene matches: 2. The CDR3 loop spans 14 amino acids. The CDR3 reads CASSVQGGNQPQHF. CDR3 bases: TGCGCCAGCAGCGTACAGGGGGGCAATCAGCCCCAGCATTTT.

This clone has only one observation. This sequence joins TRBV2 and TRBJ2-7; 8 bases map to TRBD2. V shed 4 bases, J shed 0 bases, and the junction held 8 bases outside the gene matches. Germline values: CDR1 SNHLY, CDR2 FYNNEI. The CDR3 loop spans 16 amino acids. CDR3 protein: CASSVPLAGPSYEQYF. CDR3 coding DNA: TGTGCCAGCAGTGTTCCTTTAGCGGGACCCTCCTACGAGCAGTACTTC.

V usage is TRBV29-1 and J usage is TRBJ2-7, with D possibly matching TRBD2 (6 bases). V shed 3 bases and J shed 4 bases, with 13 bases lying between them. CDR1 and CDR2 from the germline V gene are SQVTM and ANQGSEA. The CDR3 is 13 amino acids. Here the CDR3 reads CSVDEAGLYEQYF. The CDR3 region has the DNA TGCAGCGTTGATGAGGCGGGATTGTACGAGCAGTACTTC.

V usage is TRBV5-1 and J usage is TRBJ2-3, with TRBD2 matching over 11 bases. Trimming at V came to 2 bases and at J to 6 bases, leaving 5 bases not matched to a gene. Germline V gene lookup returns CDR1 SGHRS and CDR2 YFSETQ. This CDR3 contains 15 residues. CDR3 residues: CASSLTSGRVDTQYF. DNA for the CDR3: TGCGCCAGCAGCTTAACTAGCGGGAGAGTGGATACGCAGTATTTT.

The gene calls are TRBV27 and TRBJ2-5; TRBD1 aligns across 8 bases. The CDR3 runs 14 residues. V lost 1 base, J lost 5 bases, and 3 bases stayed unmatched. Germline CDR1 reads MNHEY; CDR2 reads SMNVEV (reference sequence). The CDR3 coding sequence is TGTGCCAGCAGTTTATGGGGACAGGCGGAGACCCAGTACTTC. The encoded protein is CASSLWGQAETQYF.

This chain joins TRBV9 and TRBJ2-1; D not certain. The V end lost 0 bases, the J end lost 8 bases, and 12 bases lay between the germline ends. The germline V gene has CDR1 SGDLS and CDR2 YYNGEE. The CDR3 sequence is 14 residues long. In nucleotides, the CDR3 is TGTGCCAGCAGCGTAGAAGAGGTCGAGGATGAGCAGTTCTTC. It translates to CASSVEEVEDEQFF.

CDR3 coding DNA: TGCGCCAGCAGCTTGGGCCAGCTGGGACAGGGGAAAGGAGATACGCAGTATTTT. It is translated as CASSLGQLGQGKGDTQYF. The chain joins TRBV5-1 to TRBJ2-3; 10 bases map to TRBD1. From germline, CDR1 is SGHRS and CDR2 YFSETQ. Unmatched junction bases numbered 12, after V lost 0 bases and J lost 5 bases. This CDR3 spans 18 amino acids.

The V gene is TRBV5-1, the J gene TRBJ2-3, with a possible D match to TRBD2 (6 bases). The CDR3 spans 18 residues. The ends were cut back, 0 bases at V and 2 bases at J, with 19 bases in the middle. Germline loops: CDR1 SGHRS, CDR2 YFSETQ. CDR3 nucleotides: TGCGCCAGCAGCTTGGGGGGCGTGAGCGGGCCTAACACAGATACGCAGTATTTT. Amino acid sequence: CASSLGGVSGPNTDTQYF.

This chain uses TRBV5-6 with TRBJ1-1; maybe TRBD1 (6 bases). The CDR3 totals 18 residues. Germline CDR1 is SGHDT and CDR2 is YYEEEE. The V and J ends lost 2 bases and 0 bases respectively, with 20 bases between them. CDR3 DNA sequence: TGTGCCAGCAGCTTATTGCTAGGACAGACGTTTATGAACACTGAAGCTTTCTTT. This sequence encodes CASSLLLGQTFMNTEAFF.

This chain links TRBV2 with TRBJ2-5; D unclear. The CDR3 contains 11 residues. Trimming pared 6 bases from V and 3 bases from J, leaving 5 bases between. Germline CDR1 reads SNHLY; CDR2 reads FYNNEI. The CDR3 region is CASSLKETQYF. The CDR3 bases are TGTGCCAGCAGCCTAAAAGAGACCCAGTACTTC. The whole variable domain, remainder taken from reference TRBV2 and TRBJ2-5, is EPEVTQTPSHQVTQMGQEVILRCVPISNHLYFYWYRQILGQKVEFLVSFYNNEISEKSEIFDDQFSVERPDGSNFTLKIRSTKLEDSAMYFCASSLKETQYFGPGTRLLVL.

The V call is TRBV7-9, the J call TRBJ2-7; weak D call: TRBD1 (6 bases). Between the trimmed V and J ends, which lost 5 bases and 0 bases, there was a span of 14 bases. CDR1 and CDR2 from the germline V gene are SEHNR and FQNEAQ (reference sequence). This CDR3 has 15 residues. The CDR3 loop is CASSGTTGYSYEQYF. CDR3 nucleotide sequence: TGTGCCAGCAGCGGGACCACAGGGTACTCCTACGAGCAGTACTTC.

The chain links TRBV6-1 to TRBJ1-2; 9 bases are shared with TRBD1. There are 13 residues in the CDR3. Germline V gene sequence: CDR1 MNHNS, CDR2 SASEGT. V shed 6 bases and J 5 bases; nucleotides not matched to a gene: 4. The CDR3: CASSVGTGYGYTF. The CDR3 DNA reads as TGTGCCAGCAGCGTCGGGACAGGGTATGGCTACACCTTC.

The CDR3, as DNA: TGTGCCAGCAGTGAGGGACAGGGGAATTCACCCCTCCACTTT. It is translated as CASSEGQGNSPLHF. This sequence joins TRBV2 and TRBJ1-6; 10 bases are shared with TRBD1. The CDR3 length is 14 residues. Trimming removed 3 bases from V and 7 bases from J; junction bases left unmatched: 0. From germline, CDR1 is SNHLY and CDR2 FYNNEI.

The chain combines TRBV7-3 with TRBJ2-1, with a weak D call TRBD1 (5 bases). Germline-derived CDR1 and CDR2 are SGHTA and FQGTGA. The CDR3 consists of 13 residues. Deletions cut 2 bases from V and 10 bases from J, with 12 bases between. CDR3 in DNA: TGTGCCAGCAGCTTACAGACGACAGAAGAGCAGTTCTTC. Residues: CASSLQTTEEQFF.

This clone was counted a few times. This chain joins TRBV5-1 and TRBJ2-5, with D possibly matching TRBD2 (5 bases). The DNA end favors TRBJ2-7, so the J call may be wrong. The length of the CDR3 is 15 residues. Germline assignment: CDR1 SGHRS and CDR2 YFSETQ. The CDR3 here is CASSLAERDSYEQYF. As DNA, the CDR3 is TGCGCCAGCAGCTTGGCCGAGAGGGATTCCTACGAGCAGTACTTC.

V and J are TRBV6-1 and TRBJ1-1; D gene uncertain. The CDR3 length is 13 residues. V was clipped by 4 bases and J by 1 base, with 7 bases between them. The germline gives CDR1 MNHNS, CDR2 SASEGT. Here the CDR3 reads CASSAGWNTEAFF. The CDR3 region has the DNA TGTGCCAGCAGTGCGGGATGGAACACTGAAGCTTTCTTT.

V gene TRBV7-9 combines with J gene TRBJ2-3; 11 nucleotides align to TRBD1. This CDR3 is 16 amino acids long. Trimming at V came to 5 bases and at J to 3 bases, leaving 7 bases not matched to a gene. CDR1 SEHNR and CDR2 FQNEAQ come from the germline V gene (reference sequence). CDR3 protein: CASSSGQGARTDTQYF. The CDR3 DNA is TGTGCCAGCAGCAGCGGACAGGGGGCGCGGACAGATACGCAGTATTTT.

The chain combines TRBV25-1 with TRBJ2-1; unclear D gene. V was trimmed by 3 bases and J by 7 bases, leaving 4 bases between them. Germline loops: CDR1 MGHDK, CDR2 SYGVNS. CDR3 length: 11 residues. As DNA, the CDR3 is TGTGCCAGCAGTGACCGGAATGAGCAGTTCTTC. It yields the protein CASSDRNEQFF.

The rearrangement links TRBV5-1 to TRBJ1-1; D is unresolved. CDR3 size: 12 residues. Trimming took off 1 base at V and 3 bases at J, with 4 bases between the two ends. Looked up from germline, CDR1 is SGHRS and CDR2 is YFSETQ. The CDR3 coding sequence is TGCGCCAGCAGCTTGATCGACACTGAAGCTTTCTTT. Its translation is CASSLIDTEAFF.

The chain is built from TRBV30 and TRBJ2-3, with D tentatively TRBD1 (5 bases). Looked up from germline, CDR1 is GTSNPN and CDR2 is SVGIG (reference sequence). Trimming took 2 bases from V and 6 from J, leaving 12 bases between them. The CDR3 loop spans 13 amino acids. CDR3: CAWSLSHRDTQYF. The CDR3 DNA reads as TGTGCCTGGAGTCTCTCTCACAGGGATACGCAGTATTTT.

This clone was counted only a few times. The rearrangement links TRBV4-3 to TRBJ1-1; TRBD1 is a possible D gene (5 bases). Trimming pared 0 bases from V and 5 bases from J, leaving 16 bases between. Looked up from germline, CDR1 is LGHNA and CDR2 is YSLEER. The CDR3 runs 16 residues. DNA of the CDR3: TGCGCCAGCAGCCAAGAGGATTGGAGCGGGGGGACTGAAGCTTTCTTT. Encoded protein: CASSQEDWSGGTEAFF.

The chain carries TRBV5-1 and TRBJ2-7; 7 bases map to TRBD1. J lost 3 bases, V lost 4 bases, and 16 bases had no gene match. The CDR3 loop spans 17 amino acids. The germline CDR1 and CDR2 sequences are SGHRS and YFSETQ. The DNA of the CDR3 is TGCGCCAGCAGCGGGCGGACAGGCCGAACCCGATTCTACGAGCAGTACTTC. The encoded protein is CASSGRTGRTRFYEQYF.

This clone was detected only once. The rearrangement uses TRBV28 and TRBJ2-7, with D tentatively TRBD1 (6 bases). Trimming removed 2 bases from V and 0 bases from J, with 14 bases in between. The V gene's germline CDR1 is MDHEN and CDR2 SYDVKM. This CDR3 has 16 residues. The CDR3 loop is CASSLGPRTVSYEQYF. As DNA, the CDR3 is TGTGCCAGCAGTTTAGGCCCCCGGACAGTCTCCTACGAGCAGTACTTC.

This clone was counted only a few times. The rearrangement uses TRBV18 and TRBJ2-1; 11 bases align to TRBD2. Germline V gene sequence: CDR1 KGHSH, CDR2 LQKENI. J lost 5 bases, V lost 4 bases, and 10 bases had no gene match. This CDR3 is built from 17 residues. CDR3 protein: CASSLKNGLAGNNEQFF. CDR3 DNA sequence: TGTGCCAGCTCACTCAAAAACGGACTAGCGGGCAACAATGAGCAGTTCTTC.

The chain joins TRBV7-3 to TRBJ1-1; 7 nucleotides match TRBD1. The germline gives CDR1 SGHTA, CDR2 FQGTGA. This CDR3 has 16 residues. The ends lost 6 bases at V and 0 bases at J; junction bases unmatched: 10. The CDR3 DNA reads TGTGCCAGCAGTTTAGACAGGGTGCTCATGAACACTGAAGCTTTCTTT. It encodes CASSLDRVLMNTEAFF.

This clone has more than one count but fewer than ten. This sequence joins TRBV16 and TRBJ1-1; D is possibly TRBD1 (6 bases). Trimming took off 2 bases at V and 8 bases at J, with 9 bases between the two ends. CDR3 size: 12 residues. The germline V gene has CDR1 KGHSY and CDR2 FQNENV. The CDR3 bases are TGTGCCAGCAGCCAACGGACAGCGGAAGCTTTCTTT. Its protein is CASSQRTAEAFF. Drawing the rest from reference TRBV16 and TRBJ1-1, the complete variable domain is GEEVAQTPKHLVRGEGQKAKLYCAPIKGHSYVFWYQQVLKNEFKFLISFQNENVFDETGMPKERFSAKCLPNSPCSLEIQATKLEDSAVYFCASSQRTAEAFFGQGTRLTVV.